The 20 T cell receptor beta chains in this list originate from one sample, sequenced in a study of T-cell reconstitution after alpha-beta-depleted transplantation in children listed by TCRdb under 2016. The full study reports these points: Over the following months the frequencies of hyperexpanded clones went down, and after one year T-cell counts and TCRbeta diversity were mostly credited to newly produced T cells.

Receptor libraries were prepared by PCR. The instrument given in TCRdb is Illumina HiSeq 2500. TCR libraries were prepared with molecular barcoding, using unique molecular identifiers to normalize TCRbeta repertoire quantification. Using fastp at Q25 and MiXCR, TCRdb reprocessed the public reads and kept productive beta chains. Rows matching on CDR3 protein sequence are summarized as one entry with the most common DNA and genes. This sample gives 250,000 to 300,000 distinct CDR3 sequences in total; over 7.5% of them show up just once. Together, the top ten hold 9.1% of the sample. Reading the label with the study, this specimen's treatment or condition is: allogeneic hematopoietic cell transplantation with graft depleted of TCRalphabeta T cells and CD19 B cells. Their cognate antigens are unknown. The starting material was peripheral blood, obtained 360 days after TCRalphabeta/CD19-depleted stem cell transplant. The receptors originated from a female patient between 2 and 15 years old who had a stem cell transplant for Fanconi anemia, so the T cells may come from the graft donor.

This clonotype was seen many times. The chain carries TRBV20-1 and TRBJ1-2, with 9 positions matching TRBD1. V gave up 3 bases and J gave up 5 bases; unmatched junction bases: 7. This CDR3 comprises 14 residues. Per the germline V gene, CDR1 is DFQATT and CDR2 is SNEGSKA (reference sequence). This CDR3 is CSASAQGAWYGYTF. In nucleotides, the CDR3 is TGCAGTGCTAGTGCACAGGGGGCTTGGTATGGCTACACCTTC.

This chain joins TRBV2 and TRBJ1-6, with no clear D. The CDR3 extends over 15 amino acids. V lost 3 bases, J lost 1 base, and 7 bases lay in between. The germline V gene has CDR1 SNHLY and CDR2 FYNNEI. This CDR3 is CASSDESSYNSPLHF. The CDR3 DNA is TGTGCCAGCAGTGACGAGAGTTCCTATAATTCACCCCTCCACTTT.

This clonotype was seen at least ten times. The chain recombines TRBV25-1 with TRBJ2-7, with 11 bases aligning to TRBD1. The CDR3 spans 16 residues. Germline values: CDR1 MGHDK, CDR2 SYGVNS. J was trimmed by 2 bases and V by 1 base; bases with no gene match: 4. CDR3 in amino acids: CASSELSDRGPYEQYF. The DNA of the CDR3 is TGTGCCAGCAGTGAATTATCGGACAGGGGGCCCTACGAGCAGTACTTC.

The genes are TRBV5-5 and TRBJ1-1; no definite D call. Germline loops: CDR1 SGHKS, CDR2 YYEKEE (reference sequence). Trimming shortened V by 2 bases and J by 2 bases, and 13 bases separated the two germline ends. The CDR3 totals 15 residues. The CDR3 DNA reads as TGTGCCAGCAGCTTAGATGCAGTCTTCAACACTGAAGCTTTCTTT. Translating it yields CASSLDAVFNTEAFF. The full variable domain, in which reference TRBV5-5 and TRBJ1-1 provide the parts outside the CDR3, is DAGVTQSPTHLIKTRGQQVTLRCSPISGHKSVSWYQQVLGQGPQFIFQYYEKEERGRGNFPDRFSARQFPNYSSELNVNALLLGDSALYLCASSLDAVFNTEAFFGQGTRLTVV.

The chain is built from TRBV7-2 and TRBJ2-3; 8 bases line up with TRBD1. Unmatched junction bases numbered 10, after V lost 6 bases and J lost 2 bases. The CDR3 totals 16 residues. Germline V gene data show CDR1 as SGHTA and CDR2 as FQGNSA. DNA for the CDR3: TGTGCCAGCAGACGCGGGACAGGTGGAGCCACAGATACGCAGTATTTT. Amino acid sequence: CASRRGTGGATDTQYF. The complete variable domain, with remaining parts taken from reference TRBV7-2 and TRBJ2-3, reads GAGVSQSPSNKVTEKGKDVELRCDPISGHTALYWYRQSLGQGLEFLIYFQGNSAPDKSGLPSDRFSAERTGGSVSTLTIQRTQQEDSAVYLCASRRGTGGATDTQYFGPGTRLTVL.

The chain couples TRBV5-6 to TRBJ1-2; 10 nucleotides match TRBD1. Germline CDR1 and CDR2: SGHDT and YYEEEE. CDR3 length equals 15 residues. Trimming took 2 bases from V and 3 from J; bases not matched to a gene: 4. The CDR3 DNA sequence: TGTGCCAGCAGCTTCGGGACAGGGGCTTACTATGGCTACACCTTC. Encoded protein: CASSFGTGAYYGYTF.

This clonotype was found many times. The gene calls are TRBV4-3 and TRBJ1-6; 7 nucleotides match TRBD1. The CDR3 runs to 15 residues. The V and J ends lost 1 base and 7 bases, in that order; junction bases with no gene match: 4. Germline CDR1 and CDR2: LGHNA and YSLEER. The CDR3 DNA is TGCGCCAGCAGCCAAGGGAGCAGGGGGAATTCACCCCTCCACTTT. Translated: CASSQGSRGNSPLHF.

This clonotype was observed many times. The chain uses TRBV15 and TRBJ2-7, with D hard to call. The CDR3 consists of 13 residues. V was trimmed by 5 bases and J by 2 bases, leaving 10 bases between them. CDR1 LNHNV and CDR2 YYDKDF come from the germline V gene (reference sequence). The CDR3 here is CATSPRLAYEQYV. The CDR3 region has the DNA TGTGCCACCAGCCCTAGGTTGGCCTACGAGCAGTACGTC.

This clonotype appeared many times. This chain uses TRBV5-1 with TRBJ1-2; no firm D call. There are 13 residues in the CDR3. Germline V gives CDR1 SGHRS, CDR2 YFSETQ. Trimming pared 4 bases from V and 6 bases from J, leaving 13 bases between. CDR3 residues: CASSSGPPDGYTF. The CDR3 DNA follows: TGCGCCAGCAGCAGTGGACCGCCTGATGGCTACACCTTC.

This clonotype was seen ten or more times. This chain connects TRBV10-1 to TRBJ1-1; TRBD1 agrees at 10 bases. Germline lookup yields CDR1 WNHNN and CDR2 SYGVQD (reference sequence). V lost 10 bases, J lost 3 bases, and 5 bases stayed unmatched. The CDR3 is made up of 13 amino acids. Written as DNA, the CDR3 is TGCGCCACCCTCGGACAGGGGGACACTGAAGCTTTCTTT. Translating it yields CATLGQGDTEAFF.

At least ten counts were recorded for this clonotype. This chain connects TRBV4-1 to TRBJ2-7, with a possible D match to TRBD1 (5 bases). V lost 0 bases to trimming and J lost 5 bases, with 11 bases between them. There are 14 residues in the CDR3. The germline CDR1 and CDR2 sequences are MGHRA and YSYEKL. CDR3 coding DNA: TGCGCCAGCAGCCAAGATCGCCTAGGGGACGAGCAGTACTTC. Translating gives CASSQDRLGDEQYF.

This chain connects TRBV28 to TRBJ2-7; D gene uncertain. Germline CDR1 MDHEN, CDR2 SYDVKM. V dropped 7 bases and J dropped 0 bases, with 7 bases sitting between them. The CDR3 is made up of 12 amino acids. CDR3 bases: TGTGCCAGCAAGTGGGGCTCCTACGAGCAGTACTTC. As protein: CASKWGSYEQYF.

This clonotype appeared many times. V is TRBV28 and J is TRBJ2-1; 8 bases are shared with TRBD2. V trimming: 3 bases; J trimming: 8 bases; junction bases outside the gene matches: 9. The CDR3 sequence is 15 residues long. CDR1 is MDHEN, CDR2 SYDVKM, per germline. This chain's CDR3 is CASSFILAGPDEQFF. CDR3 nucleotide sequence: TGTGCCAGCAGTTTTATCTTAGCGGGACCCGATGAGCAGTTCTTC.

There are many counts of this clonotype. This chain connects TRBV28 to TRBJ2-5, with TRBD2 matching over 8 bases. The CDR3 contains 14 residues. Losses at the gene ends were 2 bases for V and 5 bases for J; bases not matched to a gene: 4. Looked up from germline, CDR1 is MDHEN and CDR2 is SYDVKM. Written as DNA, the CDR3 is TGTGCCAGCAGTTTAAGCGGGGGAGGGGAGACCCAGTACTTC. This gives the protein CASSLSGGGETQYF.

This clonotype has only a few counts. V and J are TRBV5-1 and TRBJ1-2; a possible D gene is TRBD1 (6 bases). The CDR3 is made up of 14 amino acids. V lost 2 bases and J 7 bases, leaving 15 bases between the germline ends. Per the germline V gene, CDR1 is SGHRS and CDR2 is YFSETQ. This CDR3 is CASSFARGDTGYTF. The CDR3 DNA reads TGCGCCAGCAGCTTTGCCAGGGGCGATACTGGCTACACCTTC. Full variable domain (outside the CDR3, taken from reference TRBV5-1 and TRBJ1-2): KAGVTQTPRYLIKTRGQQVTLSCSPISGHRSVSWYQQTPGQGLQFLFEYFSETQRNKGNFPGRFSGRQFSNSRSEMNVSTLELGDSALYLCASSFARGDTGYTFGSGTRLTVV.

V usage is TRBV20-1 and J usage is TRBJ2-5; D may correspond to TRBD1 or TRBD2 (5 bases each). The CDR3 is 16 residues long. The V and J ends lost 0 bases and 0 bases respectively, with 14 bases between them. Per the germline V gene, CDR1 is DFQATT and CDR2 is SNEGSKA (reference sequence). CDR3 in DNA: TGCAGTGCTAGAGATACTAGTCAGGGCTACCAAGAGACCCAGTACTTC. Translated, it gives CSARDTSQGYQETQYF.

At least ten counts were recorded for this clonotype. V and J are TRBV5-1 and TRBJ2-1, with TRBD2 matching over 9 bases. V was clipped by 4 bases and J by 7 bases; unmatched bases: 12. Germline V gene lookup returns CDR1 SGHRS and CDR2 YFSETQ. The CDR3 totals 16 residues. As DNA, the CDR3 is TGCGCCAGCAGCCTGGAAGGGCGGGGGGGCCGTAATGAGCAGTTCTTC. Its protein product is CASSLEGRGGRNEQFF. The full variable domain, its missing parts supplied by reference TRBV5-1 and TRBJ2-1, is KAGVTQTPRYLIKTRGQQVTLSCSPISGHRSVSWYQQTPGQGLQFLFEYFSETQRNKGNFPGRFSGRQFSNSRSEMNVSTLELGDSALYLCASSLEGRGGRNEQFFGPGTRLTVL.

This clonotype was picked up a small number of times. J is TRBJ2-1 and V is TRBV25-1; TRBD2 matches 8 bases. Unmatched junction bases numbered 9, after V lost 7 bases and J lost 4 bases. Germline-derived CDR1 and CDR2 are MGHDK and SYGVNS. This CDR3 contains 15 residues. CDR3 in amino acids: CASTLRAGGYNEQFF. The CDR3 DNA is TGTGCCAGCACCCTAAGGGCGGGGGGATACAATGAGCAGTTCTTC.

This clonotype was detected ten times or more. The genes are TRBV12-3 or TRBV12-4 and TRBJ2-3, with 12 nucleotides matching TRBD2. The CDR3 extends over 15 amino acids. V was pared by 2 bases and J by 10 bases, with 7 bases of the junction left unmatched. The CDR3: CASSLSSGGALPQYF. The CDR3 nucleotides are TGTGCCAGCAGTTTATCTAGCGGGGGGGCTCTCCCGCAGTATTTT.

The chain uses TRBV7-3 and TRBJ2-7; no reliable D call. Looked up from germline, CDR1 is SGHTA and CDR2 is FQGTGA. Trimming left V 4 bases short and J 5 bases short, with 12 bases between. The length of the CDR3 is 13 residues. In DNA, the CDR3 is TGTGCCAGCAGCTCGTCGGGTAGGAACGAGCAGTACTTC. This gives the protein CASSSSGRNEQYF.